This T cell receptor beta chain was identified during a study of CD8+ T cells in alopecia areata. Regarding the study as a whole: Just one nonresponder means the tie between baseline CD8+ expansion and response stays uncertain. Across lesional scalp, and particularly alopecia totalis/universalis, clonality surpassed that of normal scalp. Relative to mice, TCR sharing across patients was less clear, a difference possibly HLA-related. The study found tofacitinib significantly decreased scalp clonality and expanded CD8+ clones among the top 100.

The sample holds a few counts of this clone. As yet, its antigen is unknown. Treatment specified: oral pan-JAK inhibitor, 5-10 mg twice daily. The sequencing template was cDNA reverse transcribed from extracted RNA. The repertoire was sequenced with immunoSEQ multiplex PCR; TCRdb's copy has only in-frame clones and lacks some. The sample carries about 140,000 clones, 82% recorded once. The CDR3 contains 14 residues. V trimming: 5 bases; J trimming: 0 bases; junction bases outside the gene matches: 4. The germline V gene encodes CDR1 LNHDA and CDR2 SQIVND (reference sequence). This chain connects TRBV19 to TRBJ2-7, with 7 positions matching TRBD1. Sequenced material: CD8+ T cells sorted from blood, taken at week 4, from a patient treated with tofacitinib. The source is a human donor with alopecia areata. CDR3 in DNA: TGTGCCAGTAGTGGGACAGCTAACTCCTACGAGCAGTACTTC. This gives the protein CASSGTANSYEQYF.